What follows is one T cell receptor (beta chain) and its context. As yet, its antigen is unknown. This record belongs to a study of human T cells and chemical hapten exposure. Whole-study findings and limits: PT1 expanded TCR counts and patch test score were linked, and their correlation was positive.

This CDR3 has 17 residues. V lost 5 bases, J lost 3 bases, and 10 bases stayed unmatched. The germline V gene encodes CDR1 SEHNR and CDR2 FQNEAQ (reference sequence). Time point meaning: pre-sensitization, week 0. Treatment described: therapeutic diphenylcyclopropenone sensitization with weekly scalp DPC. Each CDR3 protein gets one entry after TCRdb re-called the RACE reads with MiXCR. The sample lists approximately 370,000 distinct CDR3 sequences, 4.5% to 7% occurring once. The chain has TRBV7-9 and TRBJ2-7; TRBD2 matches 13 bases. Here the sequenced sample was whole blood, taken in connection with sensitization to the hapten diphenylcyclopropenone (DPC). The origin of this receptor is a woman under 30 with alopecia areata. Some clones in this sample may be carry-over from other donors' samples. The CDR3 loop is CASSTGTSGVRHYEQYF. CDR3 sequence (DNA): TGTGCCAGCAGCACCGGGACTAGCGGGGTGCGACACTACGAGCAGTACTTC.